This T cell receptor beta chain originates from a study of T cells in Graves' hyperthyroidism and ophthalmopathy. This clonotype came up a few times. Germline trimming cut 1 base from V and 1 base from J; bases unmatched to any gene: 3. Germline CDR1 is DFQATT and CDR2 is SNEGSKA (reference sequence). This CDR3 has 15 residues. Amplified regions were TCR beta CDR3 sequences from RNA transcripts. First-round RT-PCR of the TCR CDR3 relied on the HTBI primer set. Via MiXCR, TCRdb re-called the multiplex PCR reads, giving one row per CDR3 protein. Of fewer than 750,000 distinct CDR3 sequences in the sample, roughly 14% were seen once.

Sequences were obtained from blood. The V call is TRBV20-1, the J call TRBJ2-1; 8 bases are shared with TRBD2. This TCR was recovered from a woman between 45 and 65 years old with Graves' ophthalmopathy. CDR3 protein: CSARVAGGSYNEQFF. CDR3 bases: TGCAGTGCTAGAGTTGCGGGGGGATCCTACAATGAGCAGTTCTTC.